This T cell receptor beta chain is drawn from a study of blood T cell repertoires in COVID-19. Seattle enrolled patients during active infection and tracked them longitudinally. In the study's own analysis: Amplification from reference gene primers served as the basis for estimated nucleated cell counts. TCRdb keeps only in-frame clones here, not all; method: immunoSEQ multiplex PCR. D and trimming come from the DNA, and the V and J calls and clone size come from that table. The sample shows around 400,000 clones, approximately 87% of them seen only once. This CDR3 is built from 14 residues. Germline V gives CDR1 MNHNY, CDR2 SVGAGI (reference sequence). The V and J ends lost 6 bases and 3 bases respectively, with 12 bases between them.

V and J are TRBV6-6 and TRBJ1-3; D call uncertain. This sequence originates from a woman in her sixties or seventies with COVID-19, enrolled during active disease. What was sequenced was peripheral blood. CDR3: CASSSGLYGNTIYF. DNA of the CDR3: TGTGCCAGCAGCTCCGGACTGTATGGAAACACCATATATTTT.